This T cell receptor beta chain was recovered during a study of blood T cells in healthy people across ages (dated by TCRdb to between 2014 and 2016). Broadly, across the study: In model experiments, roughly one uniquely barcoded TCR beta cDNA molecule per two T cells was captured by template switching. Two additional independent replicas of 1 million unique cDNA reads from the same blood draw were analyzed for two donors (one aged 18 to 29 and one aged 80 or older). Four age groups were formed from the donors: young (average 16 years), middle-aged (approximately 40), aged (roughly 56) and long-lived (about 75). To track age-related changes in TCR beta repertoire diversity, the study relied on deep sequencing normalized with unique cDNA molecular identifiers.

The library was built by means of 5' RACE. The instrument was an Illumina HiSeq 2500. A second 7 to 11 cycle PCR used a sample-barcoded 5' primer and a J-beta primer mix. A template-switch 5' adaptor carrying 12 random nucleotides introduced a unique molecular identifier onto each TCR beta cDNA molecule. At least 3 million CDR3-containing paired-end reads were obtained from each sample. First-strand cDNA synthesis was performed from all RNA using the Mint cDNA synthesis kit, with priming by a TRBC-specific oligonucleotide. Following uracil-DNA glycosylase treatment, all cDNA underwent a first 18-cycle PCR with the universal primers M1SS and BC2_uni_R. In the authors' own workflow: For normalization, 1 million high-quality reads, each with a distinct molecular identifier, were randomly selected from each sample. Reads sharing molecular identifiers were discarded rather than binned into consensus sequences. MiTCR, set to a Q25 quality threshold and the strictest error-elimination algorithm, was used for CDR3 identification, clonotype clustering and error correction. A nonparametric unseen species model with Euler transformation was used to estimate a lower bound on total TCR beta diversity. TCRdb reanalyzed the raw reads on its own, using fastp at Q25 for trimming and MiXCR for clone calling, and kept in-frame beta chains. Rows matching on CDR3 protein sequence are summarized as one entry with the most common DNA and genes. TCRdb assigned the V and J calls; the authors' analysis was not used. This sample is represented by 450,000 to 650,000 distinct CDR3 sequences; nearly 25% of them were singletons. Roughly 10% of the sample is in the top ten clones.

According to the germline V gene, CDR1 reads SGHTA and CDR2 reads FQGTGA. Reading from cysteine to phenylalanine, the CDR3 counts 12 amino acids. The sequence is cut down to CDR3 DNA, 36 bases in frame from base 1. The V and J ends are trimmed by 6 bases and 8 bases, leaving 11 bases between them. General findings and caveats noted by the study authors: Since profiling was done on bulk unsorted PBMCs, naive and antigen-experienced compartments could not be conclusively compared. Compared with the aged group, the long-lived group had more naive CD4+ T cells, fewer expanded clones and increased TCR diversity, suggesting age selection. Estimates of total diversity based on one million sequenced T cells were regarded as lower bounds and as underestimates. There was a strong correlation between observed TCR beta diversity and the percentage of naive T cells measured by flow cytometry. Because the CMV infection status of the donors was unknown, age-related changes in expanded clonotypes may potentially have been confounded. Observed TCR beta diversity per million T cells fell roughly linearly with age, and a significant reduction was already apparent by age roughly 40.

This clonotype has ten or more counts. The specificity of this receptor is unknown. Qualities for individual bases were not recorded, and no much larger clone is one base off. Donors were around 37 systemically healthy Caucasian individuals from Russia aged about 6 to 100 years. Around 9.8 milliliters of peripheral blood were collected from each donor into EDTA-treated Vacutainer tubes. PBMCs were isolated by Ficoll-Paque density-gradient centrifugation, with at least 6.5 million obtained per sample. Total RNA, at least 6 micrograms per sample, was extracted from PBMCs with Trizol reagent. The percentages of naive CD45RAhigh/CD27high T cells were determined by flow cytometry on a PBMC aliquot from every donor. These same records also appear under a second study, on T cells of mothers and their children. Drawing on the second study: Donors were nine systemically healthy Caucasian individuals: three mothers and their six children. cDNA synthesis consumed the entire amount of extracted RNA, loaded at around 1.5 ug RNA in each 15 ul reaction. Sample barcodes and 2-4 random nucleotides were added via the M1S primer in the second PCR. Over 8.5 million TCR beta CDR3 reads came from each mother, compared with 3.3 million or so reads from each child. TCR recombination output is similarly shaped by thymic selection in related and unrelated pairs, with a minor effect exerted by inherited differences. Normalized repertoire overlap was always slightly but never significantly higher in related than unrelated mother-child pairs. With a sensitivity of approximately 93 clones per million clonotypes, no persistent microchimeric T cell clones were detected. In the study, deep NGS was used to compare the TCR beta repertoires of mothers and children, and features distinguishing related mother-child pairs from unrelated individuals were sought. Mothers averaged around 43 +/- 4 years of age and children averaged roughly 11 +/- 4 years. After adapter ligation with NEBNext reagents, the libraries were sequenced on Illumina HiSeq 2000 with 100+100 nt paired-end reads. To avoid cross-contamination, the mother libraries and the child libraries were prepared a month apart and sequenced in separate runs. For each donor, between roughly 500,000 and 2,300,000 distinct TCR beta clonotypes were identified. Naive TCR beta clonotypes were estimated from low-frequency clonotypes matched to each donor's FACS-determined naive share, without sorting.

This TCR came from a boy younger than 18 in good health. Sequenced input: blood. The V gene is TRBV7-3 and the J gene is TRBJ2-1, and TRBD1 may be the D gene, going by 6 matching bases. The DNA sequence is as follows: TGTGCCAGCAGTTCCACAGGGTATGAGCAGTTCTTC. Translated, this is CASSSTGYEQFF.